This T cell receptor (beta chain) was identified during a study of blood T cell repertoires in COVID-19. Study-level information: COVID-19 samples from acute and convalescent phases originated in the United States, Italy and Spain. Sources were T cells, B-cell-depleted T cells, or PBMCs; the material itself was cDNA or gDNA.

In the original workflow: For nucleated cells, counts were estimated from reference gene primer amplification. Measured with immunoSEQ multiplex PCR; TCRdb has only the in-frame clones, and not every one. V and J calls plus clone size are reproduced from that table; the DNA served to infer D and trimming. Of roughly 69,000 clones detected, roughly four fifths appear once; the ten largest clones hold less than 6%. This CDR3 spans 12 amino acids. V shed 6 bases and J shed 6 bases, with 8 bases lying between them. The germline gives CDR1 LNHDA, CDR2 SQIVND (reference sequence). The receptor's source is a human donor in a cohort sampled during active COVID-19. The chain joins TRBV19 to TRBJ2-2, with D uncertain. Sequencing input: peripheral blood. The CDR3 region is CASRLYPGELFF. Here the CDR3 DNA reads TGTGCCAGTAGGCTCTACCCCGGGGAGCTGTTTTTT.